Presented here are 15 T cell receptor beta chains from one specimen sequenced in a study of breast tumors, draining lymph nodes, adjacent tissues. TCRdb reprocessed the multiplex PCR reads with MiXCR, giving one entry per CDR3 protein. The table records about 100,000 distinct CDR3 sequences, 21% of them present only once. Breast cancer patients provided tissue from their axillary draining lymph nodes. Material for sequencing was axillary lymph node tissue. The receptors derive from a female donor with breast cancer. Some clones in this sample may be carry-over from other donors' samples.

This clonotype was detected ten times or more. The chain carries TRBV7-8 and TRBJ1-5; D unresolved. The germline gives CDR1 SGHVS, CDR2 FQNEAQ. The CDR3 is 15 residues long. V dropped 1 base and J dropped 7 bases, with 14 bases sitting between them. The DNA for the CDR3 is TGTGCCAGCAGCTTAGGAGTAGGCCTCCGGCAGCCCCAGCATTTT. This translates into CASSLGVGLRQPQHF.

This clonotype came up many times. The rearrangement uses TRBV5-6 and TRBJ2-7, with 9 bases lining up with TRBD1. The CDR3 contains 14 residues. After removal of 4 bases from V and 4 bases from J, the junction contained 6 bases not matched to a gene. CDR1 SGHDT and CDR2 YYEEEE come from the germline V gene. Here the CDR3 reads CASSHGTGLYEQYF. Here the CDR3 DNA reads TGTGCCAGCAGCCACGGGACAGGGTTATACGAGCAGTACTTC.

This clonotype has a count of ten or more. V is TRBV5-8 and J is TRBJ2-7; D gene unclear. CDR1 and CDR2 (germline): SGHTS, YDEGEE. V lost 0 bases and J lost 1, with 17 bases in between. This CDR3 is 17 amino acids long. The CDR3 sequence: CASSLGNRRRESYEQYF. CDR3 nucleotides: TGTGCCAGCAGCTTGGGGAACCGGAGACGCGAATCCTACGAGCAGTACTTC.

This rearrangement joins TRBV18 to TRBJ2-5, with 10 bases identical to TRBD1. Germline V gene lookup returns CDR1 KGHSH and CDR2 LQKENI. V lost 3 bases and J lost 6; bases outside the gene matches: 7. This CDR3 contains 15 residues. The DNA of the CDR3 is TGTGCCAGCTCACCCCAGACAGGGGGCGCGAAGACCCAGTACTTC. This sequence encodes CASSPQTGGAKTQYF.

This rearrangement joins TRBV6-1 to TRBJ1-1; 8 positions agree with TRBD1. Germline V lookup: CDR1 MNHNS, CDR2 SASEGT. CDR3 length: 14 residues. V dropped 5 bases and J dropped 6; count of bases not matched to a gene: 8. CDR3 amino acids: CASSPNHRGSEAFF. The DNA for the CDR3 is TGTGCCAGCAGTCCAAACCACAGGGGGTCTGAAGCTTTCTTT.

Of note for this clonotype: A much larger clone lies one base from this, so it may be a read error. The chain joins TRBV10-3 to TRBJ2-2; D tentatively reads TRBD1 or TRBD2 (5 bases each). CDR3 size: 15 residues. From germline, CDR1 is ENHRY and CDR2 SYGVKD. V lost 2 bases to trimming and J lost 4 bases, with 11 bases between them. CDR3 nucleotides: TGTGCCATCAGTGAGAGGGACCCGAGCACCGGGGAGCTGTTTTTT. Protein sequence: CAISERDPSTGELFF.

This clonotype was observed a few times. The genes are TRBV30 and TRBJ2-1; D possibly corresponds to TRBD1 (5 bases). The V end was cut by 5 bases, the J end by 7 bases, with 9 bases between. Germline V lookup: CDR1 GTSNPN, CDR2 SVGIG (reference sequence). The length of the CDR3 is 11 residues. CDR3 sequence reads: CAWFRGNEQFF. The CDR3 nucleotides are TGTGCCTGGTTTAGGGGTAATGAGCAGTTCTTC. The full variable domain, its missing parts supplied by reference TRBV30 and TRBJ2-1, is SQTIHQWPATLVQPVGSPLSLECTVEGTSNPNLYWYRQAAGRGLQLLFYSVGIGQISSEVPQNLSASRPQDRQFILSSKKLLLSDSGFYLCAWFRGNEQFFGPGTRLTVL.

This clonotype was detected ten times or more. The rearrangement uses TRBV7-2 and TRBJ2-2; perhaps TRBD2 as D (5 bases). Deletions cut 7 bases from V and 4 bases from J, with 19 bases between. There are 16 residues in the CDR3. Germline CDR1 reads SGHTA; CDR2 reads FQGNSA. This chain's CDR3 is CASNPMAGLVTGELFF. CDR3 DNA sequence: TGTGCCAGCAACCCAATGGCGGGTTTGGTCACCGGGGAGCTGTTTTTT.

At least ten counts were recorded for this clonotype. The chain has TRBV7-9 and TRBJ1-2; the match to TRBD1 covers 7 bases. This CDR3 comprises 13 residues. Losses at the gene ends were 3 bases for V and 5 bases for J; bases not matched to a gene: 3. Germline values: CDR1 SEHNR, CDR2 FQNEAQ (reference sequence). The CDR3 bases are TGTGCCAGCAGCTTCCGGGACAGTTATGGCTACACCTTC. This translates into CASSFRDSYGYTF.

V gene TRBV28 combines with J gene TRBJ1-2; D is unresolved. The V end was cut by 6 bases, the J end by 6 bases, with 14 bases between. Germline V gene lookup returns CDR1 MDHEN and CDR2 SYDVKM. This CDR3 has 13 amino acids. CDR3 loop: CASRAPQNHGYTF. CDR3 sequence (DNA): TGTGCCAGCAGAGCCCCCCAAAACCATGGCTACACCTTC.

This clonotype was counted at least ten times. The CDR3 nucleotides read TGTGCCAGCAGCGCCTCGGGTGGCTACACCTTC. Encoded protein: CASSASGGYTF. The genes are TRBV9 and TRBJ1-2; D is unresolved. The CDR3 extends over 11 amino acids. The V gene lost 3 bases and the J gene lost 7 bases, with 7 bases spanning the gap. Per the germline V gene, CDR1 is SGDLS and CDR2 is YYNGEE.

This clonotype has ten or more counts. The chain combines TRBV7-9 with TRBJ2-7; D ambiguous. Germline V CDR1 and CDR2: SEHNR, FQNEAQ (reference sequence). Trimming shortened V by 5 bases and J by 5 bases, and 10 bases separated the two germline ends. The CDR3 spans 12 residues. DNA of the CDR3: TGTGCCAGCAGCCGACGGAGTGACGAGCAGTACTTC. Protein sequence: CASSRRSDEQYF.

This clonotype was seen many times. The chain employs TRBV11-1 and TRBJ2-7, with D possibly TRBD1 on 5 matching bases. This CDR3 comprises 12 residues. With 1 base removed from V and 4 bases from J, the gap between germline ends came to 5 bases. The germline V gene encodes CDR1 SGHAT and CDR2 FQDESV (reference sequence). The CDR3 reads CASSLEGYEQYF. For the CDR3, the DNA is TGTGCCAGCAGCTTAGAGGGGTACGAGCAGTACTTC.

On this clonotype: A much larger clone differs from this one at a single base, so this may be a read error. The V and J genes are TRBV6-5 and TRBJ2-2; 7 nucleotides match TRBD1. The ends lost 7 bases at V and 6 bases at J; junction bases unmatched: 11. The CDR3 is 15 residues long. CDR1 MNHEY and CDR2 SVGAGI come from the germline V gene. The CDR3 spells CASTPQGGAPGELFF. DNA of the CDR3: TGTGCCAGCACCCCCCAAGGGGGCGCGCCCGGGGAGCTGTTTTTT.

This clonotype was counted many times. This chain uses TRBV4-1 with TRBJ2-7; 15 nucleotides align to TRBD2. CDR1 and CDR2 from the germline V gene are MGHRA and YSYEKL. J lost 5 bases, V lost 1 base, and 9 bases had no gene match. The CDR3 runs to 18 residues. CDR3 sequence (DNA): TGCGCCAGCAGCCAAGCCGGGACTAGCGGGGGGATCCGGGACGAGCAGTACTTC. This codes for CASSQAGTSGGIRDEQYF.